This T cell receptor (beta chain) came from a study of cytomegalovirus exposure and HLA in healthy donors. Study outcomes and limitations: In a later analysis, parvovirus B19, influenza, CMV and Epstein-Barr virus appeared linked to several top co-occurrence clusters.

Researchers ran the PCR with 60 Vbeta and 13 Jbeta primers. In the source study's methods: The authors later counted 75 million to 90 million unique TCR beta chains, about 11 million of them shared. TCRdb's copy holds only in-frame clones and misses some; the assay was immunoSEQ multiplex PCR. V, J and clone size are those of that table, while D and trimming were read from the DNA. This sample contains under 200,000 clones. The V gene lost 3 bases and the J gene lost 1 base, with 13 bases spanning the gap. This CDR3 comprises 15 residues. The germline gives CDR1 SNHLY, CDR2 FYNNEI. Comment on this clone: Its antigen is not known.

The sample consisted of PBMCs. The clonotype comes from a woman aged 18-29 years in good health and CMV-seropositive. The chain joins TRBV2 to TRBJ2-7; D is ambiguous. Here the CDR3 DNA reads TGTGCCAGCAGTGATTCTGGGCCCCCGTCCTACGAGCAGTACTTC. It specifies CASSDSGPPSYEQYF. The whole variable domain, filled in from reference TRBV2 and TRBJ2-7, reads EPEVTQTPSHQVTQMGQEVILRCVPISNHLYFYWYRQILGQKVEFLVSFYNNEISEKSEIFDDQFSVERPDGSNFTLKIRSTKLEDSAMYFCASSDSGPPSYEQYFGPGTRLTVT.